The 9 T cell receptor beta chains below come from one sample, sequenced in a study of blood T cell repertoires in COVID-19 (dated by TCRdb to between 2020 and 2021). Libraries were made using the immunoSEQ multiplex PCR assay. What TCRdb holds here is the immuneACCESS table cut down to in-frame rearrangements. Part of the clones is not present; checked against another copy, under half of the missing clones reflect an unresolved V gene, and the others are unexplained. Across this sample there are about 200,000 clones, with over 75% seen only once. The ten largest make up approximately 3% of the sample. The sample comprised peripheral blood. Source of these receptors: a woman over 75 with active or convalescent COVID-19.

The CDR3 nucleotides are TGTGCCAGCAGCGCTTCCCCGGGGTTCCTATATTTT. Its translation: CASSASPGFLYF. V gene TRBV9 combines with J gene TRBJ1-3; D is unclear. The V end lost 3 bases, the J end lost 14 bases, and 15 bases lay between the germline ends. The CDR3 consists of 12 residues. CDR1 is SGDLS and CDR2 is YYNGEE in the germline V gene.

The chain combines TRBV18 with TRBJ1-1, with no clear D. The CDR3 has 13 amino acids. Germline values: CDR1 KGHSH, CDR2 LQKENI. V lost 8 bases to trimming and J lost 0 bases, with 10 bases between them. CDR3 sequence: CASTPNLNTEAFF. The CDR3 coding sequence is TGTGCCAGCACTCCAAACTTGAACACTGAAGCTTTCTTT. Together with reference TRBV18 and TRBJ1-1, the CDR3 gives the full variable domain: NAGVMQNPRHLVRRRGQEARLRCSPMKGHSHVYWYRQLPEEGLKFMVYLQKENIIDESGMPKERFSAEFPKEGPSILRIQQVVRGDSAAYFCASTPNLNTEAFFGQGTRLTVV.

This clone was detected only once. Here the CDR3 DNA reads TGTGCCACCAGCAGAGACCCCCTAACAGGGGGCAGGTCGTATGAGCAGTTCTTC. Translation: CATSRDPLTGGRSYEQFF. The chain joins TRBV15 to TRBJ2-1; 9 positions match TRBD1. CDR3 length: 18 residues. Germline CDR1 and CDR2: LNHNV and YYDKDF (reference sequence). J was trimmed by 8 bases and V by 0 bases; bases with no gene match: 14.

This rearrangement joins TRBV5-6 to TRBJ1-1; no definite D call. Germline-derived CDR1 and CDR2 are SGHDT and YYEEEE. This CDR3 is built from 14 residues. V was shortened by 0 bases and J by 2 bases, with 8 bases between the two germline ends. The DNA of the CDR3 is TGTGCCAGCAGCTTGGGGTGGGCCAACACTGAAGCTTTCTTT. Amino acid sequence: CASSLGWANTEAFF.

The J gene is TRBJ1-2, the V gene TRBV19; 11 nucleotides agree with TRBD1. The germline CDR1 and CDR2 sequences are LNHDA and SQIVND (reference sequence). The CDR3 consists of 16 residues. With V trimmed by 3 bases and J by 4 bases, 7 bases remained unmatched. The CDR3 coding sequence is TGTGCCAGTAGTATTTCGGACAGGGGGCTCGGCTATGGCTACACCTTC. This gives the protein CASSISDRGLGYGYTF.

The chain uses TRBV18 and TRBJ2-5; 9 bases fit TRBD1. This CDR3 comprises 17 residues. The germline CDR1 and CDR2 sequences are KGHSH and LQKENI. J lost 5 bases, V lost 3 bases, and 13 bases had no gene match. The CDR3 coding sequence is TGTGCCAGCTCACCTCGTCGGGGACAGGGTGGTATCGAGACCCAGTACTTC. Protein sequence: CASSPRRGQGGIETQYF.

V is TRBV7-2 and J is TRBJ1-3; TRBD1 agrees at 9 bases. V trimming: 7 bases; J trimming: 4 bases; junction bases outside the gene matches: 5. Germline CDR1 SGHTA, CDR2 FQGNSA. The CDR3 runs 14 residues. The CDR3 region has the DNA TGTGCCAGCACCGCACAGGGGGCAGGAAACACCATATATTTT. Its protein product is CASTAQGAGNTIYF.

This rearrangement joins TRBV28 to TRBJ2-1, with D tentatively TRBD2 (6 bases). CDR3 size: 17 residues. V was trimmed by 2 bases and J by 3 bases, leaving 17 bases between them. The germline V gene encodes CDR1 MDHEN and CDR2 SYDVKM. CDR3 loop: CASSLLPAAGRYNEQFF. As DNA, the CDR3 is TGTGCCAGCAGTTTACTCCCGGCGGCGGGGCGCTACAATGAGCAGTTCTTC.

The chain uses TRBV10-3 and TRBJ1-5, with D possibly being TRBD1 (6 bases). The germline V gene has CDR1 ENHRY and CDR2 SYGVKD. Trimming stripped 3 bases from V and 5 bases from J, with 14 bases between. The CDR3 runs 15 residues. CDR3 bases: TGTGCCATCAGTGACCCCACGGGGGGCGATCAGCCCCAGCATTTT. Translated, it gives CAISDPTGGDQPQHF.